This is a list of T cell receptor beta chains from one sample in a study of shared clonotypes between healthy human individuals. Some clones are missing from TCRdb's copy, which holds only in-frame ones; the method was immunoSEQ multiplex PCR. In the table there are some 2 million clones, about 95% of which are singletons. Sequencing input: naive CD8+ T cells sorted from blood. The receptors were gathered from a man younger than 30 in good health. CDR3s include the opening cysteine and the closing phenylalanine or tryptophan. The order of the fields is CDR3 protein, V gene.

CDR3: CASSLGMGIETQYF
V: TRBV11-2

CDR3: CAIRDSLYEQYF
V: TRBV10-3

CDR3: CASMERRYLNTEAFF
V: TRBV28

CDR3: CASSLWTDVEAFF
V: TRBV5-1

CDR3: CASSLGGGAEQYF
V: TRBV5-4

CDR3: CASSQGGLAGGHGGELFF
V: TRBV4-3

CDR3: CAAGTSGNEQYF
V: TRBV30

CDR3: CATGITNEKLFF
V: TRBV27

CDR3: CASSDQDGYGYTF
V: TRBV27

CDR3: CASSSQGADYGYTF
V: TRBV5-1